The clone carrying this T cell receptor beta chain was detected a few times. Its antigen is unknown. MiXCR, run by TCRdb on the RACE reads, gives a single entry per CDR3 protein. The sample contains roughly 160,000 distinct CDR3 sequences, around 13% of which appear only once. Indicated time point: patch test 1, 2 weeks after DPC sensitization. Treatment specified: therapeutic diphenylcyclopropenone sensitization with weekly scalp DPC. CDR3 size: 15 residues. Germline CDR1 is SGHAT and CDR2 is FQNNGV. Trimming removed 5 bases from V and 6 bases from J, with 18 bases in between. This record belongs to a study of human T cells and chemical hapten exposure. Whole-study results and caveats: Patch test score tracked positively with PT1 expanded TCR counts.

The sequenced sample was whole blood, obtained in connection with sensitization to the hapten diphenylcyclopropenone (DPC). This receptor was identified in a woman in her twenties or thirties with alopecia areata. Some clones in this sample may be carry-over from other donors' samples. This chain connects TRBV11-2 to TRBJ2-3; D remains ambiguous. Here the CDR3 DNA reads TGTGCCAGCAGCGCGACAAGATCGGAAGGCGATACGCAGTATTTT. Protein sequence: CASSATRSEGDTQYF. Supplemented by reference TRBV11-2 and TRBJ2-3, the full variable domain reads EAGVAQSPRYKIIEKRQSVAFWCNPISGHATLYWYQQILGQGPKLLIQFQNNGVVDDSQLPKDRFSAERLKGVDSTLKIQPAKLEDSAVYLCASSATRSEGDTQYFGPGTRLTVL.